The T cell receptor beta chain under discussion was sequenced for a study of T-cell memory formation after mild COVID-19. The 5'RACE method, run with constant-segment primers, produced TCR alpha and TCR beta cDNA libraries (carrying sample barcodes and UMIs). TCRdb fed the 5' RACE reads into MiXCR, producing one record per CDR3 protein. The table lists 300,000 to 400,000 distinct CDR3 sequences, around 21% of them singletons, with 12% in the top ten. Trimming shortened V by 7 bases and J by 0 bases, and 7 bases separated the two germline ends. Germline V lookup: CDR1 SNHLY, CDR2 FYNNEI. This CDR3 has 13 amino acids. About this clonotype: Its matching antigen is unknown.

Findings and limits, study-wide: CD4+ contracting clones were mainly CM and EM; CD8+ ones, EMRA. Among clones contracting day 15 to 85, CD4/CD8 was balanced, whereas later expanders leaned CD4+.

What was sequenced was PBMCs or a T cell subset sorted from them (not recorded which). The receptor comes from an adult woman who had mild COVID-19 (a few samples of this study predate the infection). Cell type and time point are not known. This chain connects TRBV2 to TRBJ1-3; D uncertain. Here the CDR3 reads CASTTGSGNTIYF. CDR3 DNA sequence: TGTGCCAGCACGACGGGCTCTGGAAACACCATATATTTT.